This TCR beta chain was recovered during a study of control samples from healthy donors and cancer patients. CDR3 size: 13 residues. Per the germline V gene, CDR1 is SNHLY and CDR2 is FYNNEI. With 7 bases removed from V and 3 bases from J, the gap between germline ends came to 13 bases. The repertoire was sequenced with immunoSEQ multiplex PCR; TCRdb's copy has only in-frame clones and lacks some. The sample includes roughly 130,000 clones, about nine tenths of them seen just once. The clonotype was recovered from a man aged 30 to 45 in good health. V gene TRBV2 combines with J gene TRBJ2-7; D remains ambiguous. Sequenced: blood. The CDR3 DNA is TGTGCCAGCAAGACCGACCAGATCTACGAGCAGTACTTC. Protein product: CASKTDQIYEQYF.